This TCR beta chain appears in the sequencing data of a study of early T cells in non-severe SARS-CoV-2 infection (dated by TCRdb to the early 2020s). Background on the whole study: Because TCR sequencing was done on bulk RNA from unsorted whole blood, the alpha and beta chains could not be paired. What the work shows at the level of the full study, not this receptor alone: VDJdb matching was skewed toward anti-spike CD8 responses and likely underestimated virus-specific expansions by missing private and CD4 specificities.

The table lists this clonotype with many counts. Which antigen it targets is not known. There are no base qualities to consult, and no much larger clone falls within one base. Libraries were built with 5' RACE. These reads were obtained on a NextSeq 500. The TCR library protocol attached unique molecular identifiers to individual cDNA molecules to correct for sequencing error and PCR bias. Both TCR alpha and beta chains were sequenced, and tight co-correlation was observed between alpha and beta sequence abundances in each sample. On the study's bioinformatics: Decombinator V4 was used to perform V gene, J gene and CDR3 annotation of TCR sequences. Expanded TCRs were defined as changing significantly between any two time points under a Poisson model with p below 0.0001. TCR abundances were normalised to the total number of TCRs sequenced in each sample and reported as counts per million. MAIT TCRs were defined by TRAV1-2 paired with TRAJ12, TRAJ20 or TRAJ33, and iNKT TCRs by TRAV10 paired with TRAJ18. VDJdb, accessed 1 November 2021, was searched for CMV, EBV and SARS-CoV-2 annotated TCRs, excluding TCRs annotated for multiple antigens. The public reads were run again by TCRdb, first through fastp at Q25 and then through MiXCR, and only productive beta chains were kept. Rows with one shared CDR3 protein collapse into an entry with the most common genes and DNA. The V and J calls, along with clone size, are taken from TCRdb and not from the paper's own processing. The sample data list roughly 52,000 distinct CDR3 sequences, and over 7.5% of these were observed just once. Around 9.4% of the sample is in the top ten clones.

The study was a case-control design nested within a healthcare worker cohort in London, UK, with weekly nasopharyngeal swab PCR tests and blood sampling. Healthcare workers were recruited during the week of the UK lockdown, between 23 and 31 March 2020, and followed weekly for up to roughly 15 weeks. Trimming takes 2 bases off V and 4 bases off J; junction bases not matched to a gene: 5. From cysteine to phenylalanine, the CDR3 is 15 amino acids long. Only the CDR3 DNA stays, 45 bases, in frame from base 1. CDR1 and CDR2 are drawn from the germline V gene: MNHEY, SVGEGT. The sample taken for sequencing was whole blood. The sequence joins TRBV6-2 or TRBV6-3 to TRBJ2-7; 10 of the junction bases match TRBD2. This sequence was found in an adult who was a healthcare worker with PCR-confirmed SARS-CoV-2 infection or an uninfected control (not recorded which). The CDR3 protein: CASSYLAGALYEQYF. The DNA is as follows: TGTGCCAGCAGTTACCTAGCGGGAGCCCTTTACGAGCAGTACTTC.